This paragraph covers one T cell receptor (beta chain) sequence. The antigen remains unidentified. V dropped 2 bases and J dropped 3 bases, with 11 bases sitting between them. Per the germline V gene, CDR1 is DFQATT and CDR2 is SNEGSKA (reference sequence). The CDR3 is made up of 15 amino acids. This sample was taken from a study of T-cell reconstitution after alpha-beta-depleted transplantation in children. Study-wide findings and caveats: Most T-cell counts and diversity one year after the transplant came from T cells that were newly produced. Several hundred expanded graft clones reportedly gave rise to the alpha-beta T cells present about two months after transplant.

The TCRbeta library incorporated unique molecular identifiers. MiXCR was run by TCRdb on the PCR reads, yielding one entry per CDR3 protein. Counted here are around 800,000 distinct CDR3 sequences, less than 20% occurring once; the ten biggest clones make up approximately 5%. The sequence came from a male patient between 10 and 17 years old who had a stem cell transplant for acute lymphoblastic leukemia, so the T cells may come from the graft donor. V and J are TRBV20-1 and TRBJ1-6, with TRBD1 as a possible D gene (5 bases). The sequenced sample was PBMCs, mostly from graft donor cells, obtained 360 days after TCRalphabeta/CD19-depleted stem cell transplant. The CDR3 reads CSARPTGDYNSPLHF. Here the CDR3 DNA reads TGCAGTGCTAGACCTACAGGAGACTATAATTCACCCCTCCACTTT.